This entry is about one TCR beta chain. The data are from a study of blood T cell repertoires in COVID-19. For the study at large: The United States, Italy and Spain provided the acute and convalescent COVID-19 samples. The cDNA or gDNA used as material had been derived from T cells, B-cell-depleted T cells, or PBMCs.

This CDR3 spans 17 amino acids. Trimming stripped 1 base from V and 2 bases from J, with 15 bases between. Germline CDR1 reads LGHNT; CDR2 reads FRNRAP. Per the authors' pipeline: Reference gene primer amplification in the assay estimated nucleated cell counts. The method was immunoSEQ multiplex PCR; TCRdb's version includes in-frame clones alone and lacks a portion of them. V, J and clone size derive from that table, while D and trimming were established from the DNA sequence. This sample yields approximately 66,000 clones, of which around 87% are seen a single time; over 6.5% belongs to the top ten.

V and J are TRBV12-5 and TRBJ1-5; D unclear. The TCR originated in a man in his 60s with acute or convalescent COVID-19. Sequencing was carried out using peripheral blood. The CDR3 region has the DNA TGTGCTAGTGGTTTGGGCGACGGCGGGGATGGCAATCAGCCCCAGCATTTT. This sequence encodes CASGLGDGGDGNQPQHF. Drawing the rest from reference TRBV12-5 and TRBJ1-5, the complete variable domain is DARVTQTPRHKVTEMGQEVTMRCQPILGHNTVFWYRQTMMQGLELLAYFRNRAPLDDSGMPKDRFSAEMPDATLATLKIQPSEPRDSAVYFCASGLGDGGDGNQPQHFGDGTRLSIL.